A selection of T cell receptor beta chains follows, all from one sample in a study of PD-L1 blockade in urothelial cancer. Sequencing used immunoSEQ multiplex PCR; TCRdb keeps in-frame clones, though not all of them. This table has approximately 79,000 clones, roughly nine tenths appearing once. The source was PBMCs, collected around atezolizumab (anti-PD-L1) treatment. These receptors all come from a woman in her 70s with urothelial cancer. The CDR3 runs from the conserved cysteine through the conserved F or W. D genes are given only for firm matches. Some rows mark clone size as missing; the rest say once, few, many or name a class of expanded clone.

d_call: -
j_call: TRBJ2-7
cdr3_length: 14
clone_size: -
v_call: TRBV18
cdr3_aa: CASSPGTDSYEQYF
cdr3_nt: TGTGCCAGCTCACCTGGGACTGACTCCTACGAGCAGTACTTC

d_call: TRBD2
j_call: TRBJ2-1
cdr3_length: 15
clone_size: -
v_call: TRBV27
cdr3_aa: CASNLLAGGKNEQFF
cdr3_nt: TGTGCCAGCAACCTACTAGCGGGAGGTAAGAATGAGCAGTTCTTC

d_call: TRBD1
j_call: TRBJ1-3
cdr3_length: 15
clone_size: -
v_call: TRBV4-3
cdr3_aa: CASSQDLGQGHTIYF
cdr3_nt: TGCGCCAGCAGCCAAGATCTCGGACAGGGACACACCATATATTTT

d_call: -
j_call: TRBJ2-7
cdr3_length: 13
clone_size: -
v_call: TRBV30
cdr3_aa: CAWTLDYTSVRHF
cdr3_nt: TGTGCCTGGACGCTGGACTACACCTCCGTCAGGCACTTC

d_call: TRBD1
j_call: TRBJ1-2
cdr3_length: 14
clone_size: -
v_call: TRBV27
cdr3_aa: CASSFLTDRDGYTF
cdr3_nt: TGTGCCAGCAGTTTCCTCACTGACAGGGACGGCTACACCTTC

d_call: TRBD1
j_call: TRBJ2-1
cdr3_length: 14
clone_size: -
v_call: TRBV7-9
cdr3_aa: CASSSRDSRDEQFF
cdr3_nt: TGTGCCAGCAGTTCCCGGGACAGCCGTGATGAGCAGTTCTTC

d_call: TRBD1
j_call: TRBJ2-7
cdr3_length: 14
clone_size: -
v_call: TRBV11-2
cdr3_aa: CASSRDRVVHEQYF
cdr3_nt: TGTGCCAGCAGCCGGGACAGGGTAGTCCACGAGCAGTACTTC

d_call: -
j_call: TRBJ1-2
cdr3_length: 14
clone_size: -
v_call: TRBV28
cdr3_aa: CASSSDPPQGGYTF
cdr3_nt: TGTGCCAGCAGTTCAGACCCCCCCCAGGGCGGCTACACCTTC

d_call: -
j_call: TRBJ1-2
cdr3_length: 15
clone_size: -
v_call: TRBV18
cdr3_aa: CASSPTQRQNYGYTF
cdr3_nt: TGTGCCAGCTCACCCACTCAGCGCCAAAACTATGGCTACACCTTC

d_call: TRBD1
j_call: TRBJ1-1
cdr3_length: 17
clone_size: -
v_call: TRBV7-3
cdr3_aa: CASSLRGQGVGYTEAFF
cdr3_nt: TGTGCCAGCAGCTTAAGGGGACAGGGGGTTGGATACACTGAAGCTTTCTTT

d_call: -
j_call: TRBJ1-4
cdr3_length: 17
clone_size: -
v_call: TRBV9
cdr3_aa: CASSNAQGFEANEKLFF
cdr3_nt: TGTGCCAGCAGCAACGCCCAGGGCTTTGAGGCTAATGAAAAACTGTTTTTT

d_call: TRBD2
j_call: TRBJ2-1
cdr3_length: 17
clone_size: -
v_call: TRBV4-2
cdr3_aa: CASSQDEGSGDYNEQFF
cdr3_nt: TGTGCCAGCAGCCAAGATGAGGGTAGCGGGGACTACAATGAGCAGTTCTTC

d_call: TRBD2
j_call: TRBJ2-5
cdr3_length: 15
clone_size: once
v_call: TRBV6-5
cdr3_aa: CATRSTSGGWKTQYF
cdr3_nt: TGTGCCACCCGATCAACTAGCGGGGGGTGGAAGACCCAGTACTTC

d_call: TRBD1
j_call: TRBJ2-2
cdr3_length: 13
clone_size: -
v_call: TRBV5-1
cdr3_aa: CASRQGDTGELFF
cdr3_nt: TGCGCCAGCCGACAGGGCGACACCGGGGAGCTGTTTTTT

d_call: -
j_call: TRBJ1-2
cdr3_length: 17
clone_size: -
v_call: TRBV5-1
cdr3_aa: CASSLALDSLTNYGYTF
cdr3_nt: TGCGCCAGCAGCTTGGCCCTGGACAGTCTCACTAACTATGGCTACACCTTC

d_call: -
j_call: TRBJ2-1
cdr3_length: 16
clone_size: -
v_call: TRBV4-2
cdr3_aa: CASSLWPESSYNEQFF
cdr3_nt: TGTGCCAGCAGCCTATGGCCGGAGAGCTCCTACAATGAGCAGTTCTTC

d_call: TRBD2
j_call: TRBJ2-1
cdr3_length: 14
clone_size: -
v_call: TRBV29-1
cdr3_aa: CSVFTSGGNNEQFF
cdr3_nt: TGCAGCGTTTTTACTAGCGGGGGAAACAATGAGCAGTTCTTC

d_call: TRBD2
j_call: TRBJ2-1
cdr3_length: 14
clone_size: -
v_call: TRBV9
cdr3_aa: CASSASGLYNEQFF
cdr3_nt: TGTGCCAGCAGCGCTAGCGGCCTATACAATGAGCAGTTCTTC

d_call: -
j_call: TRBJ1-3
cdr3_length: 14
clone_size: -
v_call: TRBV12-2
cdr3_aa: CASRFTGSGNTIYF
cdr3_nt: TGTGCAAGTCGCTTCACGGGCTCTGGAAACACCATATATTTT

d_call: -
j_call: TRBJ1-2
cdr3_length: 14
clone_size: -
v_call: TRBV29-1
cdr3_aa: CSVERKAGGDGYTF
cdr3_nt: TGCAGCGTTGAACGCAAAGCGGGGGGCGATGGCTACACCTTC

d_call: TRBD1
j_call: TRBJ1-2
cdr3_length: 12
clone_size: -
v_call: TRBV29-1
cdr3_aa: CSVGDRYYGYTF
cdr3_nt: TGCAGCGTAGGGGACAGGTACTATGGCTACACCTTC

d_call: -
j_call: TRBJ2-5
cdr3_length: 13
clone_size: -
v_call: TRBV30
cdr3_aa: CAWRGGSWETQYF
cdr3_nt: TGTGCCTGGCGAGGCGGATCTTGGGAGACCCAGTACTTC

d_call: TRBD1
j_call: TRBJ1-5
cdr3_length: 16
clone_size: -
v_call: TRBV5-5
cdr3_aa: CASSPDRVWGNQPQHF
cdr3_nt: TGTGCCAGCAGCCCTGACAGGGTTTGGGGCAATCAGCCCCAGCATTTT

d_call: -
j_call: TRBJ1-5
cdr3_length: 12
clone_size: -
v_call: TRBV2
cdr3_aa: CATGDSNQPQHF
cdr3_nt: TGTGCCACCGGGGATAGCAATCAGCCCCAGCATTTT

d_call: -
j_call: TRBJ2-2
cdr3_length: 12
clone_size: -
v_call: TRBV29-1
cdr3_aa: CSVGSNTGELFF
cdr3_nt: TGCAGCGTCGGGTCGAACACCGGGGAGCTGTTTTTT

d_call: TRBD1
j_call: TRBJ2-5
cdr3_length: 15
clone_size: -
v_call: TRBV9
cdr3_aa: CASSVQTGNQETQYF
cdr3_nt: TGTGCCAGCAGCGTCCAGACAGGGAACCAAGAGACCCAGTACTTC

d_call: TRBD1
j_call: TRBJ2-1
cdr3_length: 16
clone_size: -
v_call: TRBV9
cdr3_aa: CASSGRGTGGGNEQFF
cdr3_nt: TGTGCCAGCAGCGGCAGGGGGACAGGAGGGGGCAATGAGCAGTTCTTC

d_call: TRBD1
j_call: TRBJ1-3
cdr3_length: 17
clone_size: once
v_call: TRBV11-2
cdr3_aa: CASSRQGGPRSGNTIYF
cdr3_nt: TGTGCCAGCAGCCGCCAGGGGGGACCCCGCTCTGGAAACACCATATATTTT

d_call: TRBD1
j_call: TRBJ1-4
cdr3_length: 16
clone_size: -
v_call: TRBV19
cdr3_aa: CASSNPGGGTNEKLFF
cdr3_nt: TGTGCCAGTAGTAACCCAGGGGGCGGAACTAATGAAAAACTGTTTTTT

d_call: -
j_call: TRBJ2-7
cdr3_length: 13
clone_size: -
v_call: TRBV19
cdr3_aa: CASSPQGKGEQYF
cdr3_nt: TGTGCCAGTAGTCCCCAGGGAAAGGGCGAGCAGTACTTC

d_call: -
j_call: TRBJ2-2
cdr3_length: 12
clone_size: -
v_call: TRBV9
cdr3_aa: CASQRNTGELFF
cdr3_nt: TGTGCCAGCCAGCGGAACACCGGGGAGCTGTTTTTT

d_call: TRBD1
j_call: TRBJ1-5
cdr3_length: 17
clone_size: -
v_call: TRBV6-1
cdr3_aa: CASSEAGTGGAWQPQHF
cdr3_nt: TGTGCCAGCAGTGAGGCCGGGACAGGGGGCGCATGGCAGCCCCAGCATTTT

d_call: -
j_call: TRBJ2-3
cdr3_length: 14
clone_size: once
v_call: TRBV4-2
cdr3_aa: CASSQQGRSDTQYF
cdr3_nt: TGTGCCAGCAGCCAACAGGGGAGATCAGATACGCAGTATTTT

d_call: -
j_call: TRBJ1-5
cdr3_length: 13
clone_size: -
v_call: TRBV7-2
cdr3_aa: CASSLTGNQPQHF
cdr3_nt: TGTGCCAGCAGCTTAACGGGGAATCAGCCCCAGCATTTT

d_call: -
j_call: TRBJ2-7
cdr3_length: 14
clone_size: -
v_call: TRBV5-1
cdr3_aa: CASSLSSQDYEQYF
cdr3_nt: TGCGCCAGCAGCTTGTCGTCACAGGACTACGAGCAGTACTTC

d_call: TRBD2
j_call: TRBJ2-5
cdr3_length: 17
clone_size: -
v_call: TRBV4-2
cdr3_aa: CASSQEGLAGNQETQYF
cdr3_nt: TGTGCCAGCAGCCAAGAAGGACTAGCGGGGAACCAAGAGACCCAGTACTTC

d_call: -
j_call: TRBJ2-5
cdr3_length: 14
clone_size: -
v_call: TRBV6-6
cdr3_aa: CASRPGGPQETQYF
cdr3_nt: TGTGCCAGCAGACCCGGGGGGCCCCAAGAGACCCAGTACTTC

d_call: TRBD1
j_call: TRBJ1-1
cdr3_length: 16
clone_size: once
v_call: TRBV14
cdr3_aa: CASSQPRGRKDTEAFF
cdr3_nt: TGTGCCAGCAGCCAACCTAGGGGGCGGAAGGACACTGAAGCTTTCTTT

d_call: TRBD2
j_call: TRBJ2-7
cdr3_length: 14
clone_size: -
v_call: TRBV19
cdr3_aa: CASSPGTTSYEQYF
cdr3_nt: TGTGCCAGTAGCCCCGGGACTACCTCCTACGAGCAGTACTTC

d_call: -
j_call: TRBJ2-7
cdr3_length: 16
clone_size: -
v_call: TRBV5-6
cdr3_aa: CASSLASGGPGYEQYF
cdr3_nt: TGTGCCAGCAGCTTGGCATCGGGGGGCCCCGGTTACGAGCAGTACTTC

d_call: TRBD2
j_call: TRBJ2-5
cdr3_length: 17
clone_size: -
v_call: TRBV15
cdr3_aa: CATSRGGAGRGQETQYF
cdr3_nt: TGTGCCACCAGCAGAGGCGGGGCTGGGAGGGGCCAAGAGACCCAGTACTTC

d_call: -
j_call: TRBJ1-2
cdr3_length: 13
clone_size: -
v_call: TRBV15
cdr3_aa: CATSRDSLYGYTF
cdr3_nt: TGTGCCACCAGCAGAGACTCACTATATGGCTACACCTTC

d_call: -
j_call: TRBJ2-7
cdr3_length: 14
clone_size: -
v_call: TRBV7-2
cdr3_aa: CASSLDRGSYEQYF
cdr3_nt: TGTGCCAGCAGCTTAGACCGGGGATCCTACGAGCAGTACTTC

d_call: TRBD2
j_call: TRBJ2-1
cdr3_length: 13
clone_size: few
v_call: TRBV14
cdr3_aa: CASSQELSGRPFF
cdr3_nt: TGTGCCAGCAGCCAAGAATTGAGCGGGAGGCCGTTCTTC

d_call: TRBD1
j_call: TRBJ2-5
cdr3_length: 14
clone_size: -
v_call: TRBV5-1
cdr3_aa: CASSLGTAQETQYF
cdr3_nt: TGCGCCAGCAGCCTTGGGACAGCCCAAGAGACCCAGTACTTC

d_call: -
j_call: TRBJ1-6
cdr3_length: 15
clone_size: -
v_call: TRBV7-2
cdr3_aa: CASSLSGGRASPLHF
cdr3_nt: TGTGCCAGCAGCTTATCCGGGGGAAGGGCCTCACCCCTCCACTTT

d_call: TRBD1
j_call: TRBJ1-2
cdr3_length: 17
clone_size: -
v_call: TRBV10-3
cdr3_aa: CAISESPRQGGGYGYTF
cdr3_nt: TGTGCCATCAGTGAGTCCCCCCGACAGGGGGGGGGCTATGGCTACACCTTC

d_call: -
j_call: TRBJ2-5
cdr3_length: 13
clone_size: few
v_call: TRBV7-8
cdr3_aa: CASSLISPETQYF
cdr3_nt: TGTGCCAGCAGCTTGATTAGCCCAGAGACCCAGTACTTC

d_call: -
j_call: TRBJ2-5
cdr3_length: 14
clone_size: -
v_call: TRBV9
cdr3_aa: CASSVGETRETQYF
cdr3_nt: TGTGCCAGCAGCGTAGGGGAGACTAGAGAGACCCAGTACTTC

d_call: -
j_call: TRBJ1-3
cdr3_length: 17
clone_size: -
v_call: TRBV11-2
cdr3_aa: CASSLVNRVFSGNTIYF
cdr3_nt: TGTGCCAGCAGCTTAGTAAACAGGGTTTTCTCTGGAAACACCATATATTTT

d_call: TRBD2
j_call: TRBJ2-1
cdr3_length: 15
clone_size: -
v_call: TRBV5-1
cdr3_aa: CASSLMTSGYNEQFF
cdr3_nt: TGCGCCAGCAGCTTGATGACTAGCGGGTACAATGAGCAGTTCTTC

d_call: TRBD2
j_call: TRBJ2-1
cdr3_length: 20
clone_size: -
v_call: TRBV7-3
cdr3_aa: CASSLPSGLAGGTSYNEQFF
cdr3_nt: TGTGCCAGCAGCCTCCCATCGGGACTAGCGGGAGGCACCTCCTACAATGAGCAGTTCTTC

d_call: TRBD1
j_call: TRBJ2-2
cdr3_length: 21
clone_size: -
v_call: TRBV29-1
cdr3_aa: CSAEDKNVPGQGVYYTGELFF
cdr3_nt: TGCAGCGCAGAAGATAAGAACGTCCCGGGACAGGGGGTCTACTACACCGGGGAGCTGTTTTTT

d_call: -
j_call: TRBJ2-5
cdr3_length: 15
clone_size: -
v_call: TRBV6-1
cdr3_aa: CASSENLGLQETQYF
cdr3_nt: TGTGCCAGCAGTGAAAATTTGGGGCTCCAAGAGACCCAGTACTTC

d_call: -
j_call: TRBJ2-7
cdr3_length: 15
clone_size: once
v_call: TRBV5-1
cdr3_aa: CASRGLPLDEYEQYF
cdr3_nt: TGCGCCAGCAGGGGACTCCCCCTAGACGAGTACGAGCAGTACTTC